These 22 T cell receptor beta chains were all obtained from the same sample, sequenced in a study of shared clonotypes between healthy human individuals. TCRdb's copy holds only in-frame clones and misses some; the assay was immunoSEQ multiplex PCR. The sample holds fewer than 2.5 million clones, roughly 93% seen once. Sequences were obtained from naive CD4+ T cells from PBMCs. Subset described: CD45RA+ positively selected. All receptors derive from a man aged 18 to 29 in good health. Some clones in this sample may be carry-over from other donors' samples.

The CDR3 spells CAIRYQGMGEQYF. The CDR3 nucleotides read TGTGCCATCAGATATCAGGGAATGGGAGAGCAGTACTTC. The chain is built from TRBV10-3 and TRBJ2-7, with D possibly matching TRBD1 (5 bases). Deletions cut 6 bases from V and 7 bases from J, with 16 bases between. The length of the CDR3 is 13 residues. CDR1 and CDR2 (germline): ENHRY, SYGVKD.

This rearrangement joins TRBV2 to TRBJ1-1; tentatively, D is TRBD1 (6 bases). With 4 bases removed from V and 0 bases from J, the gap between germline ends came to 9 bases. The CDR3 runs 14 residues. Per germline, CDR1 SNHLY and CDR2 FYNNEI. The CDR3 DNA follows: TGTGCCAGCAGTGTACAGGGCATGAACACTGAAGCTTTCTTT. It is translated as CASSVQGMNTEAFF.

V is TRBV5-6 and J is TRBJ1-2; 8 positions agree with TRBD1. The germline gives CDR1 SGHDT, CDR2 YYEEEE. CDR3 length: 16 amino acids. Trimming at V came to 4 bases and at J to 2 bases, leaving 10 bases not matched to a gene. The CDR3 sequence is CASSPWGRTGNYGYTF. The CDR3 nucleotides read TGTGCCAGCAGCCCGTGGGGGCGGACAGGGAACTATGGCTACACCTTC.

The V call is TRBV1, the J call TRBJ2-2; TRBD2, as called in the table, went unchecked against the DNA. TRBV1 corresponds to a pseudogene. The CDR3 is 20 residues long. CDR3 sequence reads: CTSNLVNSGRAPGNTGELFF. CDR3 in DNA: TGCACCAGCAACCTCGTTAATAGCGGGAGGGCCCCTGGGAACACCGGGGAGCTGTTTTTT.

The chain combines TRBV10-3 with TRBJ1-3; D is unclear. The CDR3 is made up of 17 amino acids. The V end was cut by 0 bases, the J end by 0 bases, with 12 bases between. CDR1 and CDR2 from the germline V gene are ENHRY and SYGVKD. In DNA, the CDR3 is TGTGCCATCAGTGAGTCGTTGGCTGCGTACTCTGGAAACACCATATATTTT. Residues: CAISESLAAYSGNTIYF.

The CDR3 DNA reads as TGTGCCACCAGCAGAGGAAGGTCCCCGGGGGGCACTGAAGCTTTCTTT. Translating it yields CATSRGRSPGGTEAFF. The chain combines TRBV15 with TRBJ1-1, with TRBD1 as a possible D gene (5 bases). CDR1 LNHNV and CDR2 YYDKDF come from the germline V gene (reference sequence). The CDR3 is 16 residues long. The V and J ends lost 1 base and 4 bases respectively, with 16 bases between them.

The chain couples TRBV28 to TRBJ2-7; 8 nucleotides line up with TRBD2. Germline V gives CDR1 MDHEN, CDR2 SYDVKM. CDR3 length: 15 amino acids. With 6 bases clipped from V and 0 bases from J, the junction kept 7 bases outside the gene matches. The CDR3 loop is CASSQAGASSYEQYF. CDR3 sequence (DNA): TGTGCCAGCAGCCAAGCGGGGGCCAGCTCCTACGAGCAGTACTTC.

V usage is TRBV27 and J usage is TRBJ1-1; no firm D call. This CDR3 region has 11 residues. Germline loops: CDR1 MNHEY, CDR2 SMNVEV (reference sequence). V lost 6 bases and J 7 bases, leaving 9 bases between the germline ends. This chain's CDR3 is CASRTRGEAFF. DNA for the CDR3: TGTGCCAGCAGGACCCGGGGTGAAGCTTTCTTT.

The chain joins TRBV28 to TRBJ1-4, with D possibly TRBD1 on 6 matching bases. This CDR3 spans 13 amino acids. The V end lost 7 bases, the J end lost 5 bases, and 11 bases lay between the germline ends. Germline V gene data show CDR1 as MDHEN and CDR2 as SYDVKM. The CDR3 sequence: CASKPTGNEKLFF. DNA for the CDR3: TGTGCCAGCAAGCCGACAGGAAATGAAAAACTGTTTTTT.

This chain joins TRBV11-2 and TRBJ2-5; the D gene is possibly TRBD1 (7 bases). The germline gives CDR1 SGHAT, CDR2 FQNNGV. This CDR3 is built from 14 residues. V lost 5 bases to trimming and J lost 5 bases, with 15 bases between them. In DNA, the CDR3 is TGTGCCAGCAGCGGAGGGACAGCCTGGGAGACCCAGTACTTC. Protein product: CASSGGTAWETQYF.

The rearrangement links TRBV5-6 to TRBJ1-5, with D unresolved. Deletions cut 1 base from V and 4 bases from J, with 9 bases between. The CDR3 sequence is 14 residues long. CDR1 is SGHDT and CDR2 is YYEEEE in the germline V gene. The CDR3 spells CASSLQNRNQPQHF. Here the CDR3 DNA reads TGTGCCAGCAGCTTGCAGAACAGAAATCAGCCCCAGCATTTT.

V and J are TRBV28 and TRBJ1-2; D might be TRBD1 (5 bases). The ends were cut back, 3 bases at V and 3 bases at J, with 11 bases in the middle. CDR1 and CDR2 from the germline V gene are MDHEN and SYDVKM. The CDR3 totals 14 residues. In nucleotides, the CDR3 is TGTGCCAGCAGTTTCCGGGGGGGACACTATGGCTACACCTTC. Protein sequence: CASSFRGGHYGYTF.

The table lists this clone with a count of one. V is TRBV7-6 and J is TRBJ2-1, with TRBD1 matching 7 bases. Germline values: CDR1 SGHVS, CDR2 FNYEAQ. This CDR3 spans 16 amino acids. V lost 5 bases to trimming and J lost 6 bases; unmatched junction nucleotides: 13. CDR3 sequence reads: CASSPLEGQRSNEQFF. CDR3 nucleotides: TGTGCCAGCAGCCCCCTTGAGGGACAGAGGTCCAATGAGCAGTTCTTC.

This chain uses TRBV28 with TRBJ2-7; D unresolved. V lost 7 bases, J lost 2 bases, and 18 bases lay in between. Germline CDR1 reads MDHEN; CDR2 reads SYDVKM. The CDR3 contains 15 residues. DNA for the CDR3: TGTGCCAGCACCCTAACCCCGGTCCCTCCCTACGAGCAGTACTTC. This encodes CASTLTPVPPYEQYF.

The chain uses TRBV7-3 and TRBJ2-1, with unresolved D. Germline V gives CDR1 SGHTA, CDR2 FQGTGA. CDR3 length equals 13 residues. Trimming took off 1 base at V and 10 bases at J, with 11 bases between the two ends. CDR3 residues: CASSLRRRGEQFF. The DNA of the CDR3 is TGTGCCAGCAGCTTAAGGCGACGTGGGGAGCAGTTCTTC.

The V call is TRBV19, the J call TRBJ2-1, with 14 bases aligning to TRBD2. CDR3 size: 16 residues. Germline lookup yields CDR1 LNHDA and CDR2 SQIVND (reference sequence). J lost 7 bases, V lost 3 bases, and 5 bases had no gene match. CDR3 protein: CASSMTSGRGINEQFF. In nucleotides, the CDR3 is TGTGCCAGTAGTATGACTAGCGGGAGGGGCATAAATGAGCAGTTCTTC.

The chain has TRBV25-1 and TRBJ1-1; D call uncertain. Germline CDR1 reads MGHDK; CDR2 reads SYGVNS. The CDR3 has 13 residues. The V end lost 5 bases, the J end lost 4 bases, and 11 bases lay between the germline ends. CDR3 DNA sequence: TGTGCCAGCAGTCTCACTCTGGGCACTGAAGCTTTCTTT. Its protein product is CASSLTLGTEAFF. Looking up the rest from reference TRBV25-1 and TRBJ1-1 gives the full variable domain: EADIYQTPRYLVIGTGKKITLECSQTMGHDKMYWYQQDPGMELHLIHYSYGVNSTEKGDLSSESTVSRIRTEHFPLTLESARPSHTSQYLCASSLTLGTEAFFGQGTRLTVV.

The rearrangement links TRBV7-9 to TRBJ2-2; 9 bases are a match to TRBD2. Germline V lookup: CDR1 SEHNR, CDR2 FQNEAQ (reference sequence). Trimming cost V 7 bases and J 4 bases; bases outside gene matches: 7. CDR3 length: 15 residues. CDR3 amino acids: CASTFASGATGELFF. CDR3 sequence (DNA): TGTGCCAGCACCTTCGCTAGCGGGGCCACCGGGGAGCTGTTTTTT.

This sequence joins TRBV14 and TRBJ2-7, with D possibly matching TRBD1 (6 bases). Germline CDR1 and CDR2: SGHDN and FVKESK. V lost 0 bases and J lost 5, with 14 bases in between. This CDR3 comprises 15 residues. The chain's CDR3 is CASSQDVARGHEQYF. In nucleotides, the CDR3 is TGTGCCAGCAGCCAAGACGTCGCCAGGGGCCACGAGCAGTACTTC. The variable domain in full, with the rest retrieved from reference TRBV14 and TRBJ2-7, is EAGVTQFPSHSVIEKGQTVTLRCDPISGHDNLYWYRRVMGKEIKFLLHFVKESKQDESGMPNNRFLAERTGGTYSTLKVQPAELEDSGVYFCASSQDVARGHEQYFGPGTRLTVT.

This sequence joins TRBV11-2 and TRBJ2-3; TRBD1 is a possible D gene (6 bases). The CDR3 length is 15 residues. CDR1 is SGHAT and CDR2 is FQNNGV in the germline V gene. The V and J ends lost 5 bases and 1 base respectively, with 13 bases between them. The CDR3 region has the DNA TGTGCCAGCAGCATCCGGACAGTGGGCACAGATACGCAGTATTTT. Its translation: CASSIRTVGTDTQYF.

This chain joins TRBV11-2 and TRBJ2-3, with 8 bases aligning to TRBD1. The J segment lost 0 bases and the V segment lost 5 bases, leaving 7 bases of the junction unmatched. The CDR3 loop spans 16 amino acids. The germline V gene has CDR1 SGHAT and CDR2 FQNNGV. The CDR3 region is CASSMGQAISTDTQYF. The CDR3 DNA follows: TGTGCCAGCAGCATGGGACAGGCGATTAGCACAGATACGCAGTATTTT.

The J gene is TRBJ1-2, the V gene TRBV5-4; 10 positions agree with TRBD1. Germline V gene lookup returns CDR1 SGHNT and CDR2 YYREEE (reference sequence). The CDR3 length is 16 residues. V lost 3 bases to trimming and J lost 2 bases; unmatched junction nucleotides: 7. CDR3 sequence (DNA): TGTGCCAGCAGCTACCATTCGGGACAGGGGAACTATGGCTACACCTTC. Amino acid sequence: CASSYHSGQGNYGYTF.